This T cell receptor beta chain was identified in a study of OX40 agonist ivuxolimab in advanced cancers. Regarding the study in general: The costimulatory receptor OX40 (CD134) was targeted by ivuxolimab, a fully human IgG2 agonistic monoclonal antibody. Intravenous ivuxolimab was administered to patients every 2 weeks at six dose levels: 0.01, 0.1, 0.3, 1.5, 3 and 10 mg/kg. Of the 50 or so patients in dose escalation, 19 had hepatocellular carcinoma, about 15 had melanoma, 9 had renal cell carcinoma and 9 had head and neck cancer. In the dose-escalation cohort, approximately 83% of patients were male, and the mean age was around 65 years with a range of roughly 20 to 79. Prior anti-PD-1, anti-PD-L1 or anti-CTLA-4 therapy was permitted, and checkpoint inhibitors had been received by around 40% of dose-escalation patients. Partial responses occurred in three dose-escalation patients, of whom one had hepatocellular carcinoma and two had cutaneous melanoma. Peripheral TCRbeta sequencing was intended to test whether TCR sequence diversity was altered and clonal T-cell expansion was caused by ivuxolimab. The paper describes the monotherapy dose-escalation part (N of about 52 patients) of the phase I trial of ivuxolimab.

The CDR3 starts with the cysteine, ends with the phenylalanine, and has 13 residues. Only CDR3 DNA remains: 39 bases, in frame from the first base. V and J are truncated by 3 bases and 3 bases respectively, leaving an intervening sequence of 11 bases. Via the germline V gene, CDR1 is SQVTM and CDR2 ANQGSEA. For sequencing of the TCRbeta CDR3 region, genomic DNA was extracted from the sorted cells. The immunoSEQ Assay was used for sequencing of TCRbeta CDR3 regions. TCRdb re-hosts the immuneACCESS table, in-frame sequences only. Its copies lack some clones; in the studies checked, an unresolved V gene accounts for under half of them, and the cause for the rest is not known. Within this sample are tens of thousands of clones, with over 75% of them counted one time only. 11% of the sample comes from the top ten. The trial excluded patients who had a history of autoimmune disease or were on systemic immunosuppression. In every dose cohort, peripheral blood was drawn for TCR sequencing at baseline, cycle 4 day 1, and cycle 7 day 1. The samples were taken from a phase I, first-in-human, multicenter, open-label dose-escalation trial of ivuxolimab. Adults with locally advanced or metastatic melanoma, renal cell carcinoma, hepatocellular carcinoma or head and neck squamous cell carcinoma were enrolled in the trial. CD4+ and CD8+ T cells were sorted separately from peripheral blood before TCR sequencing.

As regards this clone: Its recognized antigen is unknown. No base quality values were provided; no much bigger clone lies one nucleotide off. The same CDR3 arises from other DNA sequences in this sample as well.

What the work shows at the level of the full study, not this receptor alone: Low levels of normalized T-cell clonal expansion were also seen in some patients who did not respond. At doses of 0.1 to 3.0 mg/kg, clonal expansion of both CD4+ and CD8+ blood T cells was observed from baseline to week 6. The antigen specificity of the peripheral T cells that underwent clonal expansion was not determined. In partial responders in the 0.1-3.0 mg/kg groups, normalized peripheral clonal expansion was found to be among the lowest, especially among CD8+ T cells. After ivuxolimab, more expanded clones were found on average in CD8+ T cells than in CD4+ T cells.

The sequence links TRBV29-1 to TRBJ1-1, with no confidently assigned D gene. Sequencing was performed on CD4+ or CD8+ T cells sorted from blood, taken in a trial of the OX40 agonist ivuxolimab. The receptor was isolated from an adult with an advanced solid tumor such as melanoma, head and neck, liver or kidney cancer. The sequenced DNA is TGCAGCGTTGAGATCTATACGGACACTGAAGCTTTCTTT. Translated, it gives CSVEIYTDTEAFF.